The entry below describes one T cell receptor (beta chain). It lacks a known antigen. Base qualities are not recorded, but no much larger clone differs from it by a single base. All of the isolated RNA was reverse transcribed with the High Capacity cDNA Reverse Transcription Kit, so expressed TCRB transcripts were sequenced. Deep immunoSEQ sequencing was performed on naive, central memory and regulatory T cell samples, with an average of roughly 3.6 million total reads per sample. Sorted cells were lysed in RLT buffer, and RNA was extracted using DNase-treated RNeasy Micro or Mini kits according to cell number. To prevent cross-contamination, every cell subset was processed on its own, while patient and healthy donor samples were processed together. The immunoSEQ multiplex PCR was used to amplify TCRB sequences from cDNA, yielding 87-bp fragments that span the CDR3 region. The amplicons were sequenced using the Illumina HiSeq platform. Per the authors' processing: PCR bias was computationally corrected using synthetic template baselines, reads within Hamming distance 2 were collapsed, and singletons that could not be merged were discarded. Reads were aligned to IMGT to assign V, D and J genes, CDR3 length, and insertions or deletions at six rearrangement sites. Within each subset, clonotype counts were normalized to the number of sorted cells before true diversity and Gini coefficients were calculated with the tcR R package. The overlap coefficient, calculated on TCRB nucleotide sequences, was used to quantify repertoire sharing. Out-of-frame TCRB sequences from naive cells were analyzed as a proxy for the pre-selection repertoire. What TCRdb holds here is the immuneACCESS table cut down to in-frame rearrangements. Part of the clones is not present; checked against another copy, under half of the missing clones reflect an unresolved V gene, and the others are unexplained. V and J calls and clone size are copied from that table; D and trimming were computed from the DNA. The sample contains fewer than 900,000 clones, 15% to 20% of them found a single time. Around 0.02% of the sample lies in the top ten.

A single peripheral blood draw of about 116 mL on average was collected from each donor into heparinised tubes. Naive, central memory, regulatory and stem cell-like memory CD4+ T cells were sorted on a BD FACSAria II using a panel including CD45RO, CCR7, CD25, CD127, CD95 and CD27. Every sorted population had a purity above 95%. Right away, PBMCs were isolated by Lymphoprep density gradient centrifugation and were stained directly, with no culture step. To minimize batch effects, samples were stained and sorted in pairs, one healthy donor with one patient per experiment. The data are from a study of beta chain features in type 1 diabetes (dated by TCRdb to 2017 to 2018). For the study in its entirety: Mean age, gender distribution, total cell number and subset yield did not differ between patients and healthy donors. Across all samples, some 99 million sorted cells were examined, and cell number per subset correlated strongly with RNA yield. The study compared TCRB repertoires of sorted circulating CD4+ T cell subsets between recently diagnosed type 1 diabetes patients and matched healthy donors. Whereas all 30 or so donors provided naive and central memory subsets, regulatory and stem cell-like memory subsets were isolated from just 8 patients and about 8 healthy donors. Overall study results and their limits: Type 1 diabetes patients showed a moderate but significant shortening of TCRB CDR3 length in all four CD4+ subsets. Fewer insertions and more nucleotide deletions at VDJ recombination sites were observed in patients with type 1 diabetes, implying thymic rearrangement abnormalities. Naive, central memory and regulatory TCRB repertoires appeared to be more alike among patients than among healthy donors. Shorter templates might have been favored by PCR, but patient and control samples were amplified and corrected together, so both groups would have been affected equally by any skew. Because cDNA was sequenced instead of genomic DNA, activated cells with high expression could be over-represented, although the groups did not differ in activation or CD3 levels. Because the HLA sub-analyses included only small numbers of individuals, any influence of HLA type on TCRB rearrangement was left unresolved.

CDR3 length: 15 amino acids, cysteine to phenylalanine. The DNA shown is the 45-base CDR3, in frame from base 1. As encoded in the germline V gene (reference sequence), CDR1 is SEHNR while CDR2 is FQNEAQ. Between the V and J ends, shortened by 2 bases and 7 bases respectively, the junction contains 14 bases. The specimen was naive CD4+ T cells from blood. The sample's cell subset or site, from its label and the paper: true naive CD4+ T cells. The sequence came from a woman between 18 and 29 years old in good health. The chain was built from TRBV7-9 and TRBJ2-2; the D gene remains uncertain. The CDR3 sequence is CASSLYPVYSGELFF. The DNA reads TGTGCCAGCAGCTTATACCCGGTTTATAGCGGGGAGCTGTTTTTT. Joined to the reference TRBV7-9 and TRBJ2-2 proteins, this CDR3 gives the full variable domain: DTGVSQNPRHKITKRGQNVTFRCDPISEHNRLYWYRQTLGQGPEFLTYFQNEAQLEKSRLLSDRFSAERPKGSFSTLEIQRTEQGDSAMYLCASSLYPVYSGELFFGEGSRLTVL.